These 14 T cell receptor beta chains originate from one sample sequenced in a study of CD8 T cells in ankylosing spondylitis. These receptors lack a known antigen. Study outcomes and limitations: A TCR beta motif of several highly homologous variants seemed to mark ankylosing spondylitis blood.

One entry per CDR3 protein, called by TCRdb with MiXCR from the 5' RACE reads. This sample has about 800,000 distinct CDR3 sequences, with approximately 12% found just once. The sample was blood, either unsorted or a sorted T cell fraction (not recorded which). The receptors stem from a male donor with ankylosing spondylitis.

The sample holds a few counts of this clonotype. The rearrangement joins TRBV6-6 to TRBJ1-1; possibly TRBD1 for D (6 bases). This CDR3 is 13 amino acids long. Germline CDR1 reads MNHNY; CDR2 reads SVGAGI (reference sequence). V dropped 2 bases and J dropped 6 bases, with 10 bases sitting between them. The CDR3 nucleotides are TGTGCCAGCAGTTACGGGGGGACACCTGAAGCTTTCTTT. This codes for CASSYGGTPEAFF.

The V gene is TRBV2, the J gene TRBJ2-2; D is perhaps TRBD1 or TRBD2 (5 bases each). Trimming removed 2 bases at V and 7 bases at J, with 11 bases between. The CDR3 is 14 residues long. The germline V gene encodes CDR1 SNHLY and CDR2 FYNNEI. The CDR3 DNA sequence: TGTGCCAGCAGTGAAACTCTGGGGGACGGGGAGCTGTTTTTT. Translating it yields CASSETLGDGELFF. Full variable domain (outside the CDR3, taken from reference TRBV2 and TRBJ2-2): EPEVTQTPSHQVTQMGQEVILRCVPISNHLYFYWYRQILGQKVEFLVSFYNNEISEKSEIFDDQFSVERPDGSNFTLKIRSTKLEDSAMYFCASSETLGDGELFFGEGSRLTVL.

DNA for the CDR3: TGCAGTGCTCCCGGGACAGTCAAATCCTACAATGAGCAGTTCTTC. It yields the protein CSAPGTVKSYNEQFF. The rearrangement links TRBV20-1 to TRBJ2-1, with 7 nucleotides matching TRBD1. The CDR3 runs 15 residues. The trim removed 5 bases at V and 1 base at J, leaving 8 bases unmatched. Germline CDR1 DFQATT, CDR2 SNEGSKA (reference sequence).

The chain carries TRBV20-1 and TRBJ2-7; D is possibly TRBD1 (7 bases). V was trimmed by 3 bases and J by 3 bases, leaving 21 bases between them. CDR1 and CDR2 (germline): DFQATT, SNEGSKA (reference sequence). CDR3 length equals 16 residues. DNA for the CDR3: TGCAGTGCTAGTGAGGGGGCGGCGGGACAGCTCTACGAGCAGTACTTC. This translates into CSASEGAAGQLYEQYF.

The chain links TRBV6-5 to TRBJ2-3, with D perhaps being TRBD1 or TRBD2 (6 bases each). The germline V gene has CDR1 MNHEY and CDR2 SVGAGI. V gave up 1 base and J gave up 3 bases, with 11 bases separating them. The CDR3 spans 15 residues. The CDR3 nucleotides read TGTGCCAGCAGTTACTACGGGGGCCTGACAGATACGCAGTATTTT. It translates to CASSYYGGLTDTQYF.

The rearrangement joins TRBV7-3 to TRBJ2-5; D unresolved. CDR3 length: 13 residues. The V gene lost 1 base and the J gene lost 7 bases, with 10 bases spanning the gap. Per the germline V gene, CDR1 is SGHTA and CDR2 is FQGTGA. Here the CDR3 DNA reads TGTGCCAGCAGCTTAAGGGCAGCCGGGACCCAGTACTTC. As protein: CASSLRAAGTQYF.

The table lists this clonotype with many counts. The rearrangement joins TRBV20-1 to TRBJ1-5; D unclear. This CDR3 region has 14 residues. V lost 0 bases to trimming and J lost 3 bases, with 9 bases between them. Germline CDR1 and CDR2: DFQATT and SNEGSKA (reference sequence). CDR3 nucleotides: TGCAGTGCTAGAGATCGACTTTCCAATCAGCCCCAGCATTTT. Amino acids: CSARDRLSNQPQHF.

The table lists this clonotype with many counts. This rearrangement joins TRBV4-2 to TRBJ1-5, with 11 nucleotides matching TRBD1. The CDR3 runs to 17 residues. Germline trimming cut 4 bases from V and 2 bases from J; bases unmatched to any gene: 7. Germline CDR1 and CDR2: LGHNA and YNFKEQ. The CDR3 spells CASSRGQGARGNQPQHF. The DNA of the CDR3 is TGTGCCAGCAGCCGAGGACAGGGGGCGCGCGGCAATCAGCCCCAGCATTTT.

This clonotype was seen more than once but under ten times. This sequence joins TRBV7-9 and TRBJ2-7; TRBD2 is a possible D gene (5 bases). This CDR3 contains 15 residues. The V end was cut by 3 bases, the J end by 1 base, with 13 bases between. The germline V gene encodes CDR1 SEHNR and CDR2 FQNEAQ (reference sequence). The CDR3 region has the DNA TGTGCCAGCAGCTTCTCCAAGGGAGCTTCCTACGAGCAGTACTTC. It yields the protein CASSFSKGASYEQYF.

This clonotype was found many times. The rearrangement joins TRBV7-2 to TRBJ1-1; no reliable D call. Trimming removed 5 bases from V and 11 bases from J, with 21 bases in between. The CDR3 extends over 14 amino acids. Germline V gene sequence: CDR1 SGHTA, CDR2 FQGNSA. Here the CDR3 DNA reads TGTGCCAGCAGCCCCGGTAGGGCGTCCCCTATGGCTTTCTTT. Its protein product is CASSPGRASPMAFF.

This clonotype was counted at least ten times. The rearrangement uses TRBV7-3 and TRBJ1-2, with D tentatively TRBD1 (5 bases). The CDR3 covers 13 residues. The V gene lost 5 bases and the J gene lost 4 bases, with 11 bases spanning the gap. CDR1 and CDR2 from the germline V gene are SGHTA and FQGTGA. CDR3 residues: CASSPAGGYGYTF. CDR3 bases: TGTGCCAGCAGCCCAGCGGGGGGCTATGGCTACACCTTC.

The rearrangement uses TRBV30 and TRBJ1-1, with D possibly being TRBD1 (5 bases). This CDR3 has 15 residues. Germline CDR1 reads GTSNPN; CDR2 reads SVGIG (reference sequence). Trimming removed 3 bases from V and 4 bases from J, with 18 bases in between. The CDR3 sequence: CAWSVLFRGGTEAFF. The CDR3, as DNA: TGTGCCTGGAGCGTACTTTTCCGGGGGGGCACTGAAGCTTTCTTT.

About this clonotype: Just one base apart from a much larger clone, this may be a read error. The rearrangement uses TRBV20-1 and TRBJ2-3, with D possibly TRBD2 on 5 matching bases. CDR3 length equals 13 residues. Germline V CDR1 and CDR2: DFQATT, SNEGSKA (reference sequence). The V gene lost 8 bases and the J gene lost 2 bases, with 14 bases spanning the gap. CDR3 sequence (DNA): TGCAGTCCGCGGAGCGGAGACACAGATACGCAGTATTTT. This encodes CSPRSGDTDTQYF.

This clonotype has more than one count but fewer than ten. This chain links TRBV27 with TRBJ2-1, with 8 bases lining up with TRBD2. The V segment lost 9 bases and the J segment 3 bases; nucleotides outside the gene matches: 7. This CDR3 has 14 residues. The germline gives CDR1 MNHEY, CDR2 SMNVEV (reference sequence). CDR3 sequence: CASTSGSFYNEQFF. CDR3 in DNA: TGTGCCAGTACCAGCGGGAGTTTCTACAATGAGCAGTTCTTC.